Shown below are 29 T cell receptor beta chains from a single sample sequenced in a study of blood T cells in healthy people across ages. Through a sample-barcoded 5' primer and a J-beta primer mix, a second PCR was run for roughly 6 to 12 cycles. TCRdb itself ran the 5' RACE reads through MiXCR, one entry per CDR3 protein. In the table there are 980,000 or so distinct CDR3 sequences, 40% to 60% of which are singletons. The sample comprised blood. The receptor set was obtained from a man younger than 45 in good health.

This clonotype was counted between two and nine times. The chain is built from TRBV24-1 and TRBJ1-2; TRBD1 matches at 10 bases. The V gene's germline CDR1 is KGHDR and CDR2 SFDVKD. Germline trimming cut 8 bases from V and 5 bases from J; bases unmatched to any gene: 7. The CDR3 sequence is 14 residues long. CDR3 region: CATNQPGQGYGYTF. CDR3 DNA sequence: TGTGCCACCAACCAGCCGGGACAGGGGTATGGCTACACCTTC.

This clonotype turned up a few times. The gene calls are TRBV25-1 and TRBJ2-5; tentative D call: TRBD1 (5 bases). The CDR3 length is 16 residues. V shed 4 bases and J shed 6 bases, with 21 bases lying between them. Germline CDR1 and CDR2: MGHDK and SYGVNS. The CDR3 loop reads CASSVGPTQGQKTQYF. The CDR3 DNA is TGTGCCAGCAGTGTTGGTCCCACTCAGGGTCAAAAGACCCAGTACTTC.

A few counts support this clonotype. The genes are TRBV12-3 or TRBV12-4 and TRBJ1-5; D unresolved. V lost 5 bases, J lost 5 bases, and 10 bases lay in between. The CDR3 length is 13 residues. CDR3 amino acids: CASSRRRDQPQHF. CDR3 DNA: TGTGCCAGCAGTAGAAGGAGGGATCAGCCCCAGCATTTT.

The chain combines TRBV14 with TRBJ2-5, with D perhaps matching TRBD1 (6 bases). Trimming removed 8 bases at V and 3 bases at J, with 16 bases between. This CDR3 contains 14 residues. In germline, CDR1 is SGHDN, CDR2 FVKESK. The chain's CDR3 is CASAMVGGEETQYF. Written as DNA, the CDR3 is TGTGCCAGCGCTATGGTAGGGGGAGAAGAGACCCAGTACTTC.

This rearrangement joins TRBV14 to TRBJ2-2; TRBD2 might be the D (6 bases). CDR1 is SGHDN and CDR2 is FVKESK in the germline V gene. The CDR3 loop spans 16 amino acids. The germline V and J ends were trimmed by 1 base and 4 bases, with 13 bases remaining between them. The CDR3 here is CASSQGGLAFTGELFF. The CDR3 bases are TGTGCCAGCAGCCAAGGCGGGCTAGCGTTCACCGGGGAGCTGTTTTTT.

CDR3 amino acids: CSVGRLGTDTQYF. The DNA of the CDR3 is TGCAGCGTTGGAAGATTGGGCACAGATACGCAGTATTTT. This sequence joins TRBV29-1 and TRBJ2-3, with D unclear. CDR3 length: 13 residues. Trimming pared 4 bases from V and 1 base from J, leaving 9 bases between. The germline V gene encodes CDR1 SQVTM and CDR2 ANQGSEA.

This clonotype was counted between two and nine times. The CDR3 spells CASSQAGQGRNQPQHF. DNA for the CDR3: TGTGCCAGCAGCCAAGCTGGACAGGGCAGAAATCAGCCCCAGCATTTT. The J gene is TRBJ1-5, the V gene TRBV3-1; 8 bases map to TRBD1. V was clipped by 1 base and J by 4 bases; unmatched bases: 6. This CDR3 spans 16 amino acids. Germline V CDR1 and CDR2: LGHDT, YNNKEL (reference sequence).

The chain is built from TRBV9 and TRBJ1-1; D may be TRBD1 (5 bases). Germline CDR1 SGDLS, CDR2 YYNGEE. Trimming stripped 2 bases from V and 0 bases from J, with 11 bases between. The CDR3 sequence is 15 residues long. CDR3 sequence (DNA): TGTGCCAGCAGCGTTCCGGAGGGGCTGAACACTGAAGCTTTCTTT. Protein: CASSVPEGLNTEAFF.

This clonotype was observed a few times. The chain recombines TRBV4-1 with TRBJ2-5; unclear D gene. The DNA end lines up better with TRBJ2-7; the J call may be wrong. CDR3 size: 16 residues. CDR1 and CDR2 from the germline V gene are MGHRA and YSYEKL. The CDR3 nucleotides are TGCGCCAGCAGCCAAGACGGCAGCCGAACCACCTACGAGCAGTACTTC. As protein: CASSQDGSRTTYEQYF.

The sample holds a few counts of this clonotype. The chain uses TRBV20-1 and TRBJ2-3; D is perhaps TRBD2 (5 bases). V lost 8 bases and J lost 2, with 11 bases in between. The CDR3 consists of 12 residues. The germline CDR1 and CDR2 sequences are DFQATT and SNEGSKA (reference sequence). Written as DNA, the CDR3 is TGCAGTCGGAGGTTAGACACAGATACGCAGTATTTT. It translates to CSRRLDTDTQYF.

Written as DNA, the CDR3 is TGCGCCAGCAGCTTTGGGACAGGCGCCTCAACCTACGAGCAGTACTTC. Its protein product is CASSFGTGASTYEQYF. The V and J genes are TRBV5-1 and TRBJ2-7; 8 bases align to TRBD1. V was clipped by 2 bases and J by 2 bases; unmatched bases: 9. The germline V gene encodes CDR1 SGHRS and CDR2 YFSETQ. This CDR3 spans 16 amino acids.

This clonotype was detected a few times. The genes are TRBV6-2 or TRBV6-3 and TRBJ2-7, with D perhaps given as TRBD1 or TRBD2 (5 bases each). CDR1 and CDR2 from the germline V gene are MNHEY and SVGEGT. V was clipped by 4 bases and J by 2 bases, with 18 bases between them. There are 16 residues in the CDR3. CDR3 sequence: CASSSGTTLKPYEQYF. CDR3 nucleotide sequence: TGTGCCAGCAGTTCCGGGACGACCCTTAAGCCCTACGAGCAGTACTTC.

This chain uses TRBV4-3 with TRBJ1-2; maybe TRBD1 (5 bases). Per germline, CDR1 LGHNA and CDR2 YSLEER. The CDR3 runs to 16 residues. Deletions cut 6 bases from V and 2 bases from J, with 19 bases between. CDR3 sequence reads: CASRGDGWGINYGYTF. CDR3 DNA: TGCGCCAGCAGAGGGGACGGATGGGGGATAAACTATGGCTACACCTTC.

This clonotype came up a few times. The gene calls are TRBV10-3 and TRBJ2-5; D tentatively fits TRBD1 or TRBD2 (5 bases each). Trimming cost V 3 bases and J 5 bases, with 10 bases left between them. CDR3 size: 13 residues. Germline CDR1 ENHRY, CDR2 SYGVKD. The CDR3: CAISDSEGETQYF. The CDR3 DNA reads TGTGCCATCAGTGATTCTGAGGGGGAGACCCAGTACTTC.

This clonotype has only a few counts. The chain recombines TRBV29-1 with TRBJ2-4; D not resolved. The DNA matches TRBJ2-7 better at its end, which makes the J call doubtful. The CDR3 has 12 residues. Germline CDR1 SQVTM, CDR2 ANQGSEA. This CDR3 reads CSVDIGSHEQYF. In DNA form, the CDR3 reads TGCAGCGTTGACATAGGGTCCCACGAGCAGTACTTC.

The chain employs TRBV10-2 and TRBJ1-2, with D possibly being TRBD1 (6 bases). The CDR3 runs to 14 residues. V was trimmed by 6 bases and J by 4 bases, leaving 15 bases between them. Looked up from germline, CDR1 is WSHSY and CDR2 is SAAADI. CDR3 in amino acids: CASRVSGGRYGYTF. CDR3 sequence (DNA): TGCGCCAGCAGAGTGTCGGGGGGCCGCTATGGCTACACCTTC.

This clonotype appeared a single time. This chain joins TRBV7-2 and TRBJ2-6, with TRBD1 identical over 8 bases. The V gene end was trimmed by 5 bases and the J gene end by 1 base; junction bases not matched to a gene: 7. CDR1 is SGHTA and CDR2 is FQGNSA in the germline V gene. The CDR3 has 17 residues. This chain's CDR3 is CASSLRRTGSGANVLTF. CDR3 DNA sequence: TGTGCCAGCAGCCTGCGCCGGACAGGGTCTGGGGCCAACGTCCTGACTTTC.

This clonotype was counted between two and nine times. This chain uses TRBV27 with TRBJ2-1; D gene ambiguous. V lost 5 bases and J lost 6, with 14 bases in between. CDR3 length: 14 amino acids. Germline-derived CDR1 and CDR2 are MNHEY and SMNVEV (reference sequence). As DNA, the CDR3 is TGTGCCAGCAGTCCCCGAGGTAAGAGCAATGAGCAGTTCTTC. It yields the protein CASSPRGKSNEQFF.

This clonotype appeared a few times. The genes are TRBV28 and TRBJ2-3; D call uncertain. This CDR3 contains 15 residues. Trimming took off 4 bases at V and 4 bases at J, with 15 bases between the two ends. CDR1 is MDHEN, CDR2 SYDVKM, per germline. The CDR3 nucleotides read TGTGCCAGCAGTTCCCCGGCCAGCCCTGCAGATACGCAGTATTTT. Residues: CASSSPASPADTQYF.

This clonotype appeared a single time. The rearrangement uses TRBV6-5 and TRBJ1-1; 7 positions agree with TRBD1. V was clipped by 7 bases and J by 2 bases; unmatched bases: 4. The germline CDR1 and CDR2 sequences are MNHEY and SVGAGI. This CDR3 is 13 amino acids long. CDR3 region: CASTRGINTEAFF. The DNA for the CDR3 is TGTGCCAGCACCAGGGGGATAAACACTGAAGCTTTCTTT.

V is TRBV20-1 and J is TRBJ2-4; 8 bases fit TRBD1. CDR3 length equals 15 residues. Germline V gives CDR1 DFQATT, CDR2 SNEGSKA (reference sequence). Trimming removed 6 bases from V and 8 bases from J; junction bases left unmatched: 15. The CDR3 DNA reads as TGCAGTGCGGGGGCAGGGGACAGGAGATCTGACATTCAGTACTTC. Translation: CSAGAGDRRSDIQYF.

The chain links TRBV4-1 to TRBJ2-7; D is ambiguous. V lost 0 bases and J 8 bases, leaving 17 bases between the germline ends. Germline CDR1 and CDR2: MGHRA and YSYEKL. This CDR3 comprises 15 residues. The CDR3, as DNA: TGCGCCAGCAGCCAAGAGGGTTTGGTCGGTGGGCAGCAGTACTTC. This encodes CASSQEGLVGGQQYF.

The V call is TRBV28, the J call TRBJ2-2; D uncertain. The CDR3 runs 15 residues. Germline CDR1 is MDHEN and CDR2 is SYDVKM. The V gene lost 6 bases and the J gene lost 4 bases, with 15 bases spanning the gap. The CDR3 nucleotides read TGTGCCAGCAGCCATTTTACAGCGATCACCGGGGAGCTGTTTTTT. Its protein is CASSHFTAITGELFF. The variable domain in full, completed from reference TRBV28 and TRBJ2-2, reads DVKVTQSSRYLVKRTGEKVFLECVQDMDHENMFWYRQDPGLGLRLIYFSYDVKMKEKGDIPEGYSVSREKKERFSLILESASTNQTSMYLCASSHFTAITGELFFGEGSRLTVL.

The chain carries TRBV11-3 and TRBJ2-3; unclear D gene. The ends were cut back, 0 bases at V and 3 bases at J, with 7 bases in the middle. The CDR3 runs to 14 residues. Germline lookup yields CDR1 SGHNT and CDR2 YENEEA. DNA of the CDR3: TGTGCCAGCAGCTTAGATCAACGGACAGATACGCAGTATTTT. Protein: CASSLDQRTDTQYF.

The chain carries TRBV4-1 and TRBJ1-5, with 7 positions matching TRBD1. Germline V CDR1 and CDR2: MGHRA, YSYEKL. J gave up 7 bases and V 2 bases, and 17 bases lay outside the gene matches. The CDR3 has 18 residues. The CDR3, as DNA: TGCGCCAGCAGCCAAACAATGGATCTAGGGGGCAGGACCCAGCCCCAGCATTTT. It encodes CASSQTMDLGGRTQPQHF.

Comments on this clonotype: A junction boundary mismatches the germline segment, possibly from a read error. J is TRBJ2-5 and V is TRBV27, with 10 bases that match TRBD2. The V gene's germline CDR1 is MNHEY and CDR2 SMNVEV (reference sequence). The CDR3 has 15 residues. CDR3 nucleotide sequence: TGTACCAGCAGTCCTAGCGGGGGAAATCAAGAGACCCAGTACTTC. It encodes CTSSPSGGNQETQYF.

The genes are TRBV6-6 and TRBJ2-7; no reliable D call. V was cut by 9 bases and J by 4 bases, with 4 bases left in between. CDR1 is MNHNY and CDR2 is SVGAGI in the germline V gene (reference sequence). The CDR3 sequence is 9 residues long. This chain's CDR3 is CASLYEQYF. In nucleotides, the CDR3 is TGTGCCAGTTTGTACGAGCAGTACTTC.

This clonotype was seen a handful of times. The chain couples TRBV12-3 or TRBV12-4 to TRBJ2-3; no clear D gene. V was clipped by 3 bases and J by 6 bases, with 13 bases between them. CDR3 length: 14 amino acids. The CDR3 here is CASSFWRSGDTQYF. As DNA, the CDR3 is TGTGCCAGCAGTTTTTGGCGTTCTGGGGATACGCAGTATTTT.

In its sample, this clonotype was seen a few times. The chain combines TRBV20-1 with TRBJ2-4; D may be TRBD1 (8 bases). Per the germline V gene, CDR1 is DFQATT and CDR2 is SNEGSKA (reference sequence). V lost 6 bases to trimming and J lost 6 bases, with 15 bases between them. The CDR3 totals 13 residues. CDR3 nucleotide sequence: TGCAGTGCAACCACAGGGGGGGCAAACATTCAGTACTTC. Amino acids: CSATTGGANIQYF.